Following are 18 T cell receptor beta chains from one sample sequenced in a study of control samples from healthy donors and cancer patients. Using immunoSEQ multiplex PCR, the repertoire was profiled, and TCRdb retains in-frame clones only, with some absent. The profile covers about 180,000 clones, with about 92% appearing a single time and 1.3% to 1.5% taken by the ten largest. Sequences were obtained from blood. The receptor set was obtained from a man younger than 45 in good health.

The V call is TRBV9, the J call TRBJ1-3, with no clear D. With 3 bases removed from V and 0 bases from J, the gap between germline ends came to 10 bases. Germline V CDR1 and CDR2: SGDLS, YYNGEE. The CDR3 is 15 residues long. Here the CDR3 reads CASSADGSSGNTIYF. In DNA form, the CDR3 reads TGTGCCAGCAGCGCTGACGGAAGCTCTGGAAACACCATATATTTT.

V usage is TRBV6-1 and J usage is TRBJ1-5; D possibly corresponds to TRBD1 (5 bases). Trimming cost V 2 bases and J 2 bases, with 13 bases left between them. The CDR3 runs to 16 residues. Germline V gene data show CDR1 as MNHNS and CDR2 as SASEGT. The CDR3 nucleotides are TGTGCCAGCAGTGAAAATCGGCAGGGTCGCAATCAGCCCCAGCATTTT. Protein: CASSENRQGRNQPQHF.

J is TRBJ1-3 and V is TRBV7-3; tentatively, D is TRBD1 (6 bases). The ends were cut back, 8 bases at V and 0 bases at J, with 11 bases in the middle. The CDR3 covers 14 residues. Germline lookup yields CDR1 SGHTA and CDR2 FQGTGA. The CDR3 sequence is CASGTSHSGNTIYF. DNA for the CDR3: TGTGCCAGCGGGACATCCCACTCTGGAAACACCATATATTTT.

This chain joins TRBV25-1 and TRBJ1-1; 8 bases fit TRBD1. Germline V lookup: CDR1 MGHDK, CDR2 SYGVNS. V was clipped by 3 bases and J by 6 bases; unmatched bases: 6. This CDR3 contains 14 residues. CDR3 protein: CASSDPGQGAEAFF. The CDR3 nucleotides read TGTGCCAGCAGTGACCCTGGACAGGGCGCTGAAGCTTTCTTT. The whole variable domain, filled in from reference TRBV25-1 and TRBJ1-1, reads EADIYQTPRYLVIGTGKKITLECSQTMGHDKMYWYQQDPGMELHLIHYSYGVNSTEKGDLSSESTVSRIRTEHFPLTLESARPSHTSQYLCASSDPGQGAEAFFGQGTRLTVV.

The chain uses TRBV6-6 and TRBJ2-7; 9 bases match TRBD1. There are 14 residues in the CDR3. Germline CDR1 is MNHNY and CDR2 is SVGAGI (reference sequence). V shed 6 bases and J 2 bases; nucleotides not matched to a gene: 5. The CDR3 loop reads CASRPRQGAYEQYF. In nucleotides, the CDR3 is TGTGCCAGCAGACCCCGACAGGGGGCCTACGAGCAGTACTTC.

This clone showed up just a few times. This rearrangement joins TRBV30 to TRBJ2-7, with TRBD2 identical over 8 bases. CDR3 length equals 15 residues. The V gene end was trimmed by 6 bases and the J gene end by 4 bases; junction bases not matched to a gene: 14. Per the germline V gene, CDR1 is GTSNPN and CDR2 is SVGIG (reference sequence). In DNA form, the CDR3 reads TGTGCCTGCCTCGGGGGAGCGGGAGTTGGGTACGAGCAGTACTTC. It codes for CACLGGAGVGYEQYF.

The chain carries TRBV30 and TRBJ1-5; D is unresolved. Trimming took off 2 bases at V and 1 base at J, with 6 bases between the two ends. The CDR3 has 13 amino acids. The germline gives CDR1 GTSNPN, CDR2 SVGIG (reference sequence). As DNA, the CDR3 is TGTGCCTGGAGTTTCGACAGCAATCAGCCCCAGCATTTT. It codes for CAWSFDSNQPQHF.

The chain combines TRBV19 with TRBJ2-5; 8 bases fit TRBD1. Germline CDR1 LNHDA, CDR2 SQIVND (reference sequence). With 4 bases clipped from V and 2 bases from J, the junction kept 3 bases outside the gene matches. This CDR3 spans 14 amino acids. In DNA form, the CDR3 reads TGTGCCAGTAGTAGACAGGGGCCGCAAGAGACCCAGTACTTC. The encoded protein is CASSRQGPQETQYF.

The chain joins TRBV28 to TRBJ2-1; 8 bases map to TRBD2. V trimming: 1 base; J trimming: 3 bases; junction bases outside the gene matches: 5. The CDR3 is 16 amino acids. The V gene's germline CDR1 is MDHEN and CDR2 SYDVKM. CDR3 residues: CASSLSPGGNYNEQFF. The CDR3 bases are TGTGCCAGCAGTTTATCTCCGGGGGGGAACTACAATGAGCAGTTCTTC.

The chain employs TRBV11-3 and TRBJ2-5, with no clear D. The CDR3 spans 14 residues. The V end was cut by 5 bases, the J end by 2 bases, with 12 bases between. Germline lookup yields CDR1 SGHNT and CDR2 YENEEA. CDR3: CASSPGAAQETQYF. The CDR3 DNA sequence: TGTGCCAGCAGCCCCGGTGCGGCTCAAGAGACCCAGTACTTC.

The chain has TRBV5-8 and TRBJ1-2; weak D call: TRBD1 (6 bases). The CDR3 is 13 residues long. CDR1 is SGHTS, CDR2 YDEGEE, per germline. The V gene lost 2 bases and the J gene lost 6 bases, with 11 bases spanning the gap. The CDR3 nucleotides are TGTGCCAGCAGCTTAAGGTCAGGGGATGGCTACACCTTC. It is translated as CASSLRSGDGYTF. Filled out from reference TRBV5-8 and TRBJ1-2, the complete variable domain reads EAGVTQSPTHLIKTRGQQATLRCSPISGHTSVYWYQQALGLGLQFLLWYDEGEERNRGNFPPRFSGRQFPNYSSELNVNALELEDSALYLCASSLRSGDGYTFGSGTRLTVV.

The sample holds one count of this clone. The chain uses TRBV19 and TRBJ2-1, with 12 bases matching TRBD2. The germline V gene has CDR1 LNHDA and CDR2 SQIVND (reference sequence). Unmatched junction bases numbered 8, after V lost 10 bases and J lost 10 bases. The CDR3 is 13 residues long. CDR3 bases: TGTGCCACCGGGACTAGCGGGCCCTCGGAGCAGTTCTTC. Translation gives CATGTSGPSEQFF.

This clone was observed a few times. CDR3 protein: CASRKLGDYGYTF. The CDR3, as DNA: TGTGCCAGCAGGAAGTTAGGCGACTATGGCTACACCTTC. This rearrangement joins TRBV6-5 to TRBJ1-2, with D hard to call. V lost 6 bases and J lost 3, with 11 bases in between. This CDR3 has 13 residues. The germline V gene encodes CDR1 MNHEY and CDR2 SVGAGI.

The J gene is TRBJ1-1, the V gene TRBV7-9; 7 bases align to TRBD1. This CDR3 has 15 amino acids. V was pared by 5 bases and J by 1 base, with 7 bases of the junction left unmatched. Germline V gene data show CDR1 as SEHNR and CDR2 as FQNEAQ (reference sequence). CDR3 sequence reads: CASSPADRANTEAFF. The CDR3 DNA reads as TGTGCCAGCAGCCCGGCCGACAGGGCGAACACTGAAGCTTTCTTT.

The V and J genes are TRBV27 and TRBJ2-1; D is uncertain. Trimming took 0 bases from V and 7 from J, leaving 7 bases between them. From germline, CDR1 is MNHEY and CDR2 SMNVEV (reference sequence). The CDR3 has 13 residues. The CDR3 DNA reads as TGTGCCAGCAGTTTATCAGGGTCGAATGAGCAGTTCTTC. Its protein product is CASSLSGSNEQFF.

V is TRBV3-1 (or the pseudogene TRBV3-2) and J is TRBJ2-5, with no clear D. The V and J ends lost 3 bases and 6 bases respectively, with 20 bases between them. The CDR3 spans 16 residues. Germline CDR1 and CDR2: LGHDT and YNNKEL (reference sequence). The CDR3 region is CASSHPPGPAPQTQYF. As DNA, the CDR3 is TGTGCCAGCAGCCACCCCCCGGGCCCTGCCCCCCAGACCCAGTACTTC.

This chain links TRBV15 with TRBJ1-3; D might be TRBD1 (6 bases). Germline CDR1 and CDR2: LNHNV and YYDKDF (reference sequence). This CDR3 has 13 amino acids. V lost 8 bases and J 3 bases, leaving 11 bases between the germline ends. This chain's CDR3 is CATGQPIGNTIYF. The CDR3 DNA reads as TGTGCCACCGGACAGCCGATTGGAAACACCATATATTTT.

The rearrangement links TRBV28 to TRBJ2-7, with D uncertain. The V end lost 5 bases, the J end lost 6 bases, and 20 bases lay between the germline ends. In germline, CDR1 is MDHEN, CDR2 SYDVKM. The CDR3 is 15 residues long. As DNA, the CDR3 is TGTGCCAGCAGTGCTCAACAACAGTGGAATTTCGAGCAGTACTTC. It codes for CASSAQQQWNFEQYF.